These 25 T cell receptor beta chains came from one sample sequenced in a study of shared clonotypes between healthy human individuals. Measured with immunoSEQ multiplex PCR; TCRdb has only the in-frame clones, and not every one. The sample consists of under 2.5 million clones, 80% to 95% of them appearing once. The sequencing sample was made of naive CD4+ T cells from PBMCs. Subset defined: CD45RA+ positively selected. The receptors stem from a man younger than 35 in good health. Some clones in this sample may be carry-over from other donors' samples.

The chain couples TRBV10-3 to TRBJ2-7; D is possibly TRBD1 (5 bases). V shed 4 bases and J shed 2 bases, with 12 bases lying between them. Per the germline V gene, CDR1 is ENHRY and CDR2 is SYGVKD. The CDR3 extends over 14 amino acids. As DNA, the CDR3 is TGTGCCATCAGTGGGGGCGGATCAGCCTACGAGCAGTACTTC. Translated, it gives CAISGGGSAYEQYF.

The chain couples TRBV7-9 to TRBJ2-3; TRBD1 aligns across 10 bases. This CDR3 has 14 residues. Per the germline V gene, CDR1 is SEHNR and CDR2 is FQNEAQ (reference sequence). J gave up 4 bases and V 4 bases, and 2 bases lay outside the gene matches. The CDR3 DNA reads as TGTGCCAGCAGCTGGGGACAGGGGTCAGATACGCAGTATTTT. Amino acid sequence: CASSWGQGSDTQYF.

The chain has TRBV7-2 and TRBJ2-1; no clear D gene. The V gene's germline CDR1 is SGHTA and CDR2 FQGNSA. The CDR3 runs to 15 residues. The V end was cut by 9 bases, the J end by 5 bases, with 20 bases between. The CDR3 reads CASKNTWVVNNEQFF. Here the CDR3 DNA reads TGTGCCAGTAAAAATACATGGGTAGTAAACAATGAGCAGTTCTTC.

Turning to this clone: Other nucleotide sequences from this sample produce the same CDR3. The chain joins TRBV7-9 to TRBJ2-2, with D uncertain. Germline lookup yields CDR1 SEHNR and CDR2 FQNEAQ (reference sequence). CDR3 size: 12 residues. The V and J ends lost 5 bases and 5 bases respectively, with 6 bases between them. The CDR3 region is CASSLSTGELFF. The CDR3 nucleotides read TGTGCCAGCAGCCTAAGTACCGGGGAGCTGTTTTTT.

This rearrangement joins TRBV5-1 to TRBJ2-1, with 10 positions matching TRBD1. This CDR3 has 15 amino acids. Per germline, CDR1 SGHRS and CDR2 YFSETQ. V gave up 4 bases and J gave up 15 bases; unmatched junction bases: 16. The CDR3 region is CASSRGTGDSKRVFF. The CDR3 nucleotides read TGCGCCAGCAGCCGGGGGACAGGGGACTCCAAACGGGTGTTCTTC.

V usage is TRBV6-1 and J usage is TRBJ2-7; D perhaps matches TRBD1 (6 bases). In germline, CDR1 is MNHNS, CDR2 SASEGT. V gave up 6 bases and J gave up 2 bases, with 14 bases separating them. The CDR3 sequence is 14 residues long. CDR3 in amino acids: CASRKTGPPYEQYF. DNA of the CDR3: TGTGCCAGCAGGAAGACAGGTCCTCCCTACGAGCAGTACTTC.

The CDR3 spells CASSLYDGSNTGELFF. The CDR3 DNA is TGTGCCAGCAGCTTATACGACGGATCGAACACCGGGGAGCTGTTTTTT. The V and J genes are TRBV7-9 and TRBJ2-2; D uncertain. The germline V and J ends were trimmed by 2 bases and 0 bases, with 10 bases remaining between them. CDR1 is SEHNR and CDR2 is FQNEAQ in the germline V gene (reference sequence). This CDR3 comprises 16 residues.

The V and J genes are TRBV19 and TRBJ2-1; 12 bases map to TRBD2. V dropped 5 bases and J dropped 1; count of bases not matched to a gene: 3. This CDR3 is built from 16 residues. In germline, CDR1 is LNHDA, CDR2 SQIVND (reference sequence). The CDR3 DNA sequence: TGTGCCAGTAGTCGGACTAGCGGGAAGTCCTACAATGAGCAGTTCTTC. It translates to CASSRTSGKSYNEQFF.

This clone was counted only a few times. The chain couples TRBV2 to TRBJ1-1; D remains unclear. From germline, CDR1 is SNHLY and CDR2 FYNNEI. The CDR3 is 13 amino acids. The ends were cut back, 10 bases at V and 0 bases at J, with 12 bases in the middle. CDR3 sequence (DNA): TGTGCCACCTCTGGGCAGATGAACACTGAAGCTTTCTTT. It encodes CATSGQMNTEAFF.

J is TRBJ1-1 and V is TRBV6-1; TRBD1 is a possible D gene (6 bases). V lost 6 bases and J 3 bases, leaving 11 bases between the germline ends. The germline V gene has CDR1 MNHNS and CDR2 SASEGT. The CDR3 has 13 residues. This CDR3 reads CASRARGYTEAFF. CDR3 DNA: TGTGCCAGCAGAGCAAGGGGGTACACTGAAGCTTTCTTT.

The rearrangement joins TRBV11-2 to TRBJ2-7; TRBD2 agrees at 11 bases. Germline-derived CDR1 and CDR2 are SGHAT and FQNNGV. The trim removed 4 bases at V and 6 bases at J, leaving 8 bases unmatched. There are 15 residues in the CDR3. DNA for the CDR3: TGTGCCAGCAGCTCCACTACTAGCGGGAGTCTCGAGCAGTACTTC. Protein: CASSSTTSGSLEQYF.

This clone was found once. The DNA of the CDR3 is TGTGCCAGCAGTTCCCCGGGGAAGGAGACCCAGTACTTC. Translated, it gives CASSSPGKETQYF. The chain couples TRBV6-5 to TRBJ2-5, with a weak D call TRBD2 (5 bases). The germline V and J ends were trimmed by 4 bases and 5 bases, with 11 bases remaining between them. The germline V gene encodes CDR1 MNHEY and CDR2 SVGAGI. The CDR3 is 13 residues long.

V and J are TRBV6-5 and TRBJ2-7, with D unresolved. Trimming shortened V by 4 bases and J by 6 bases, and 10 bases separated the two germline ends. The CDR3 length is 12 residues. CDR1 MNHEY and CDR2 SVGAGI come from the germline V gene. CDR3 DNA: TGTGCCAGCAGTTCCCGAGTAGGCGAGCAGTACTTC. Translated: CASSSRVGEQYF.

This rearrangement joins TRBV7-8 to TRBJ2-7, with a weak D call TRBD1 (6 bases). There are 15 residues in the CDR3. The V gene's germline CDR1 is SGHVS and CDR2 FQNEAQ. Trimming took off 1 base at V and 6 bases at J, with 16 bases between the two ends. This chain's CDR3 is CASSLGGRGPAEQYF. As DNA, the CDR3 is TGTGCCAGCAGCTTAGGGGGCAGGGGCCCTGCCGAGCAGTACTTC.

The V call is TRBV6-1, the J call TRBJ2-1; 7 bases fit TRBD2. Germline V gene sequence: CDR1 MNHNS, CDR2 SASEGT. The trim removed 7 bases at V and 13 bases at J, leaving 4 bases unmatched. CDR3 size: 10 residues. This chain's CDR3 is CASNGLVQFF. The CDR3 DNA sequence: TGTGCCAGCAATGGACTAGTCCAGTTCTTC.

The chain employs TRBV11-2 and TRBJ2-4; 8 bases fit TRBD1. The germline V gene encodes CDR1 SGHAT and CDR2 FQNNGV. The CDR3 is 17 amino acids. With 0 bases clipped from V and 6 bases from J, the junction kept 10 bases outside the gene matches. For the CDR3, the DNA is TGTGCCAGCAGCTTAGAGGGGGCAGGGGGCCGGTTAAACATTCAGTACTTC. Residues: CASSLEGAGGRLNIQYF.

CDR3 nucleotides: TGTGCCAGCAGCCCGAGGACGGATTGGAACACTGAAGCTTTCTTT. It encodes CASSPRTDWNTEAFF. V is TRBV9 and J is TRBJ1-1; no reliable D call. Trimming took off 4 bases at V and 1 base at J, with 14 bases between the two ends. The CDR3 is 15 residues long. Germline-derived CDR1 and CDR2 are SGDLS and YYNGEE.

This chain connects TRBV7-2 to TRBJ1-1; 8 bases map to TRBD1. Germline trimming cut 4 bases from V and 8 bases from J; bases unmatched to any gene: 12. CDR1 is SGHTA and CDR2 is FQGNSA in the germline V gene. The CDR3 runs to 15 residues. The CDR3 nucleotides read TGTGCCAGCAGCTACCAAGGACTAACAGGGGGAGAAGCTTTCTTT. Protein product: CASSYQGLTGGEAFF.

The rearrangement joins TRBV5-1 to TRBJ1-1, with 8 positions matching TRBD1. Trimming cost V 7 bases and J 5 bases; bases outside gene matches: 13. CDR3 size: 15 residues. Germline lookup yields CDR1 SGHRS and CDR2 YFSETQ. Here the CDR3 DNA reads TGCGCCAGCCTTCCAGGGGGCAATGTTGAAACTGAAGCTTTCTTT. It encodes CASLPGGNVETEAFF.

The J gene is TRBJ1-1, the V gene TRBV4-1; D is undetermined. The CDR3 extends over 15 amino acids. The germline V gene has CDR1 MGHRA and CDR2 YSYEKL. The V end was cut by 0 bases, the J end by 1 base, with 9 bases between. CDR3 residues: CASSQDIWQNTEAFF. In DNA, the CDR3 is TGCGCCAGCAGCCAAGATATATGGCAGAACACTGAAGCTTTCTTT.

The rearrangement links TRBV6-5 to TRBJ1-1; the match to TRBD1 covers 8 bases. This CDR3 spans 14 amino acids. V shed 6 bases, J shed 6 bases, and the junction held 9 bases outside the gene matches. Germline CDR1 MNHEY, CDR2 SVGAGI. CDR3 sequence reads: CASSLGTGGAEAFF. CDR3 in DNA: TGTGCCAGCAGCTTGGGGACAGGAGGTGCTGAAGCTTTCTTT.

The chain recombines TRBV28 with TRBJ1-5; no clear D. V was pared by 2 bases and J by 3 bases, with 11 bases between. CDR1 is MDHEN, CDR2 SYDVKM, per germline. CDR3 length: 15 amino acids. CDR3 sequence reads: CASSLIHRNNQPQHF. DNA for the CDR3: TGTGCCAGCAGTTTAATACACCGAAACAATCAGCCCCAGCATTTT.

This clone occurred once. The V call is TRBV5-1, the J call TRBJ1-1; TRBD1 is a possible D gene (5 bases). V dropped 0 bases and J dropped 4 bases, with 10 bases sitting between them. There are 14 residues in the CDR3. Germline V CDR1 and CDR2: SGHRS, YFSETQ. The CDR3 coding sequence is TGCGCCAGCAGCTTGGGAGGGGTGGGCACTGAAGCTTTCTTT. Translating it yields CASSLGGVGTEAFF.

Points on this clone: This CDR3 is also generated by other DNA sequences in the sample. This chain uses TRBV5-3 with TRBJ1-2; the D is unclear. TRBV5-3 is annotated as an ORF whose role is uncertain. Trimming cost V 5 bases and J 4 bases, with 15 bases left between them. The CDR3 is 14 residues long. CDR3 loop: CARSLRRESYGYTF. DNA for the CDR3: TGTGCCAGAAGTCTCAGACGGGAATCCTATGGCTACACCTTC.

The sample holds one count of this clone. The chain couples TRBV5-1 to TRBJ2-5, with TRBD2 as a possible D gene (5 bases). The V gene lost 2 bases and the J gene lost 2 bases, with 13 bases spanning the gap. Germline loops: CDR1 SGHRS, CDR2 YFSETQ. The CDR3 is 15 amino acids. The CDR3, as DNA: TGCGCCAGCAGCTTATTAGGGAGTGGGCAAGAGACCCAGTACTTC. Its translation is CASSLLGSGQETQYF.